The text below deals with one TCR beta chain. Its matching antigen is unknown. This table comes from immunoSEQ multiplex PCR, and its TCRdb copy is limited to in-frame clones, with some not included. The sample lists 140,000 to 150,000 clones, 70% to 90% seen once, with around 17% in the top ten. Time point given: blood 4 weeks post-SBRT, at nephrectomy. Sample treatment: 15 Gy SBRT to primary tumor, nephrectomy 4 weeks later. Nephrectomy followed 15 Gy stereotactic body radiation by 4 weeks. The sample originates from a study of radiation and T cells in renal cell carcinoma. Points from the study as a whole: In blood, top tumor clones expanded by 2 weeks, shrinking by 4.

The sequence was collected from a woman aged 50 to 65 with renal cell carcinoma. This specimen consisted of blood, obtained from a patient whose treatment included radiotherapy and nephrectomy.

The CDR3 sequence is CASSSDGGETQYF. The DNA of the CDR3 is TGTGCCAGCAGCTCCGACGGTGGGGAGACCCAGTACTTC. The chain couples TRBV7-2 to TRBJ2-5; no clear D. Per the germline V gene, CDR1 is SGHTA and CDR2 is FQGNSA. Trimming removed 4 bases at V and 5 bases at J, with 11 bases between. CDR3 length: 13 residues.